One and the same sample provided the 14 T cell receptor beta chains below, sequenced in a study of Graves' ophthalmopathy and Graves' hyperthyroidism. Amplified TCR beta CDR3 regions were obtained using RNA transcripts as template. Scientists carried out first-round RT-PCR using HTBI primers and then a second-round multiplex PCR. TCRdb reprocessed the multiplex PCR reads via MiXCR and lists one record per CDR3 protein. The repertoire consists of more than 45,000 distinct CDR3 sequences, with around 45% occurring once and the leading ten covering roughly 21%. The sequenced sample was peripheral blood. Receptors were obtained from an adult man with Graves' ophthalmopathy.

J is TRBJ2-3 and V is TRBV7-6; no clear D gene. Germline lookup yields CDR1 SGHVS and CDR2 FNYEAQ. The CDR3 length is 12 residues. The germline V and J ends were trimmed by 3 bases and 4 bases, with 5 bases remaining between them. Here the CDR3 DNA reads TGTGCCAGCAGCTTTGGACCAGATACGCAGTATTTT. This sequence encodes CASSFGPDTQYF.

The table lists this clonotype with many counts. The chain has TRBV10-3 and TRBJ2-7, with 10 bases matching TRBD1. With 5 bases clipped from V and 0 bases from J, the junction kept 7 bases outside the gene matches. This CDR3 has 16 residues. Germline V gives CDR1 ENHRY, CDR2 SYGVKD. This chain's CDR3 is CAISPLRQGASYEQYF. The CDR3, as DNA: TGTGCCATCAGTCCCCTTAGACAGGGGGCCTCCTACGAGCAGTACTTC.

This clonotype was counted ten times or more. The V call is TRBV6-5, the J call TRBJ1-5; the D is unclear. The germline V gene has CDR1 MNHEY and CDR2 SVGAGI. CDR3 length: 14 amino acids. V shed 2 bases and J shed 0 bases, with 5 bases lying between them. The CDR3 DNA reads as TGTGCCAGCAGTTACAGAGCTAGCAATCAGCCCCAGCATTTT. Translated, it gives CASSYRASNQPQHF.

This clonotype was counted ten times or more. The chain is built from TRBV9 and TRBJ1-3; D possibly corresponds to TRBD1 (6 bases). CDR1 is SGDLS, CDR2 YYNGEE, per germline. This CDR3 contains 16 residues. V was cut by 3 bases and J by 1 base, with 14 bases left in between. CDR3 loop: CASSGGDTRSGNTIYF. The CDR3 coding sequence is TGTGCCAGCAGCGGAGGGGACACCCGTTCTGGAAACACCATATATTTT.

V is TRBV19 and J is TRBJ1-1; D is possibly TRBD1 (6 bases). Between the trimmed V and J ends, which lost 3 bases and 4 bases, there was a span of 18 bases. There are 16 residues in the CDR3. Germline loops: CDR1 LNHDA, CDR2 SQIVND (reference sequence). The CDR3 bases are TGTGCCAGTAGTATTCTACGTGGGGGCGGAAGCACTGAAGCTTTCTTT. Its translation: CASSILRGGGSTEAFF.

This clonotype was recorded at least ten times. The rearrangement uses TRBV4-1 and TRBJ2-5; D may be TRBD1 or TRBD2 (5 bases each). Trimming shortened V by 0 bases and J by 5 bases, and 10 bases separated the two germline ends. This CDR3 has 14 amino acids. Germline CDR1 reads MGHRA; CDR2 reads YSYEKL. Written as DNA, the CDR3 is TGCGCCAGCAGCCAAGAATGGGGACGGGAGACCCAGTACTTC. It yields the protein CASSQEWGRETQYF.

The sample holds many counts of this clonotype. This chain connects TRBV5-1 to TRBJ1-2; D is possibly TRBD1 (6 bases). The CDR3 covers 15 residues. Germline V CDR1 and CDR2: SGHRS, YFSETQ. V lost 2 bases, J lost 5 bases, and 16 bases lay in between. CDR3 nucleotides: TGCGCCAGCAGCTTTCGTCCAGGCAGGGGATATGGCTACACCTTC. Protein product: CASSFRPGRGYGYTF.

This clonotype was seen ten or more times. The chain recombines TRBV6-1 with TRBJ2-7; 7 nucleotides line up with TRBD1. V trimming: 4 bases; J trimming: 2 bases; junction bases outside the gene matches: 8. The CDR3 extends over 15 amino acids. Germline V gene data show CDR1 as MNHNS and CDR2 as SASEGT. CDR3 nucleotides: TGTGCCAGCAGTGCCTACCGGGACAGCACCTACGAGCAGTACTTC. Amino acids: CASSAYRDSTYEQYF.

This clonotype showed up many times. V and J are TRBV4-1 and TRBJ1-2, with TRBD1 matching over 7 bases. Germline CDR1 reads MGHRA; CDR2 reads YSYEKL. V was clipped by 0 bases and J by 4 bases; unmatched bases: 20. The CDR3 has 20 residues. CDR3 loop: CASSQDRAKGRGKEGYGYTF. DNA for the CDR3: TGCGCCAGCAGCCAAGATAGGGCGAAGGGCAGGGGGAAGGAGGGCTATGGCTACACCTTC.

This clonotype was counted once. The chain combines TRBV20-1 with TRBJ2-1, with 8 bases fitting TRBD2. Germline loops: CDR1 DFQATT, CDR2 SNEGSKA (reference sequence). V lost 4 bases and J lost 0; bases outside the gene matches: 11. This CDR3 has 17 amino acids. For the CDR3, the DNA is TGCAGTGCTACAAAGCTAGCGGGCAAGAGCTCCTACAATGAGCAGTTCTTC. The encoded protein is CSATKLAGKSSYNEQFF.

The chain has TRBV2 and TRBJ1-1; D may be TRBD1 (6 bases). From germline, CDR1 is SNHLY and CDR2 FYNNEI. V lost 6 bases to trimming and J lost 9 bases, with 17 bases between them. The CDR3 covers 13 residues. The CDR3 DNA is TGTGCCAGCAGCGTGACAGGCCGGGATCAAGCTTTCTTT. Encoded protein: CASSVTGRDQAFF.

This clonotype has ten or more counts. This chain uses TRBV12-3 or TRBV12-4 with TRBJ2-1; 8 positions match TRBD2. V trimming: 5 bases; J trimming: 8 bases; junction bases outside the gene matches: 5. CDR3 length: 13 residues. The CDR3 sequence is CASSSGGADEQFF. CDR3 coding DNA: TGTGCCAGCAGTAGCGGGGGCGCTGATGAGCAGTTCTTC.

This clonotype is medium-sized. The V call is TRBV7-8, the J call TRBJ1-5; D remains ambiguous. CDR1 is SGHVS, CDR2 FQNEAQ, per germline. The CDR3 is 14 amino acids. Trimming cost V 3 bases and J 3 bases, with 9 bases left between them. CDR3 amino acids: CASSFARVNQPQHF. CDR3 coding DNA: TGTGCCAGCAGCTTCGCACGGGTCAATCAGCCCCAGCATTTT.

The J gene is TRBJ1-1, the V gene TRBV20-1, with no clear D. This CDR3 has 16 amino acids. V dropped 3 bases and J dropped 3 bases, with 20 bases sitting between them. Germline CDR1 is DFQATT and CDR2 is SNEGSKA (reference sequence). Here the CDR3 reads CSASAHLNYGYTEAFF. Written as DNA, the CDR3 is TGCAGTGCTAGTGCCCACCTTAACTATGGCTACACTGAAGCTTTCTTT.